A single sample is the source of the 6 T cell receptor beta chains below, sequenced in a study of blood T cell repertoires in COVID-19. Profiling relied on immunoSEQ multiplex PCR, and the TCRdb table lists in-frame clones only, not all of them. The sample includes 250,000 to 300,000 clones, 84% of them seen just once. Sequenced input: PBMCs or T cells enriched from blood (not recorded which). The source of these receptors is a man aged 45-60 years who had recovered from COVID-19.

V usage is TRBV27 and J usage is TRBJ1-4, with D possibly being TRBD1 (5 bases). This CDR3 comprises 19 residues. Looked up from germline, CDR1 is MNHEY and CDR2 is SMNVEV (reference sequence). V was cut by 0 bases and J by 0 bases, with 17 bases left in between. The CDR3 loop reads CASSLSRFGGFPTNEKLFF. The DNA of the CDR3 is TGTGCCAGCAGTTTATCCCGCTTTGGGGGGTTTCCAACTAATGAAAAACTGTTTTTT. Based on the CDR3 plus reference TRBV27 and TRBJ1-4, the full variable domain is EAQVTQNPRYLITVTGKKLTVTCSQNMNHEYMSWYRQDPGLGLRQIYYSMNVEVTDKGDVPEGYKVSRKEKRNFPLILESPSPNQTSLYFCASSLSRFGGFPTNEKLFFGSGTQLSVL.

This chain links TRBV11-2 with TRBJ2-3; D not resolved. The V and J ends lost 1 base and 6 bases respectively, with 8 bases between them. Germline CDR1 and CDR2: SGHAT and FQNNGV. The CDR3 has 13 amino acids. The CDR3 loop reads CASSLVLEDTQYF. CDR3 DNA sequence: TGTGCCAGCAGCTTAGTCCTTGAGGATACGCAGTATTTT.

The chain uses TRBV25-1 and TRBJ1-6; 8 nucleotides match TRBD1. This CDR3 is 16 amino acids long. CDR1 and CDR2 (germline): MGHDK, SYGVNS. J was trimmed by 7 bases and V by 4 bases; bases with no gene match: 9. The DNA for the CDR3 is TGTGCCAGCAGTGCCTACCTAACAGGGGGGAATTCACCCCTCCACTTT. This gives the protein CASSAYLTGGNSPLHF.

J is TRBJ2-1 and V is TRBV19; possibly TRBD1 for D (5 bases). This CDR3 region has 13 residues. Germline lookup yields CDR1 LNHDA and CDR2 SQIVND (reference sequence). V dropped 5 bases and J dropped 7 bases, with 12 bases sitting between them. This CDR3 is CASSFPGRNEQFF. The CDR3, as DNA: TGTGCCAGTAGTTTTCCAGGGCGGAATGAGCAGTTCTTC.

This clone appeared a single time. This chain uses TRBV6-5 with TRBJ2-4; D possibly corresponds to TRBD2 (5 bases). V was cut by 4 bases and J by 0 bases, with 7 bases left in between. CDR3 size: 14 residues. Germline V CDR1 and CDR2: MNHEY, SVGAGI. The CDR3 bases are TGTGCCAGCAGTTCAGGACTAGCCAAAAACATTCAGTACTTC. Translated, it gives CASSSGLAKNIQYF.

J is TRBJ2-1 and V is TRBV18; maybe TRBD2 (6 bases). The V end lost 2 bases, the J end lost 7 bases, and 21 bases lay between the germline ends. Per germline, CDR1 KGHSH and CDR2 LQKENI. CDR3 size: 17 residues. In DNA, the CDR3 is TGTGCCAGCTCACCATACGGCCAGGAGGGAATGGGGAATGAGCAGTTCTTC. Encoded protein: CASSPYGQEGMGNEQFF. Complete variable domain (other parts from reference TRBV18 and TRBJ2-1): NAGVMQNPRHLVRRRGQEARLRCSPMKGHSHVYWYRQLPEEGLKFMVYLQKENIIDESGMPKERFSAEFPKEGPSILRIQQVVRGDSAAYFCASSPYGQEGMGNEQFFGPGTRLTVL.